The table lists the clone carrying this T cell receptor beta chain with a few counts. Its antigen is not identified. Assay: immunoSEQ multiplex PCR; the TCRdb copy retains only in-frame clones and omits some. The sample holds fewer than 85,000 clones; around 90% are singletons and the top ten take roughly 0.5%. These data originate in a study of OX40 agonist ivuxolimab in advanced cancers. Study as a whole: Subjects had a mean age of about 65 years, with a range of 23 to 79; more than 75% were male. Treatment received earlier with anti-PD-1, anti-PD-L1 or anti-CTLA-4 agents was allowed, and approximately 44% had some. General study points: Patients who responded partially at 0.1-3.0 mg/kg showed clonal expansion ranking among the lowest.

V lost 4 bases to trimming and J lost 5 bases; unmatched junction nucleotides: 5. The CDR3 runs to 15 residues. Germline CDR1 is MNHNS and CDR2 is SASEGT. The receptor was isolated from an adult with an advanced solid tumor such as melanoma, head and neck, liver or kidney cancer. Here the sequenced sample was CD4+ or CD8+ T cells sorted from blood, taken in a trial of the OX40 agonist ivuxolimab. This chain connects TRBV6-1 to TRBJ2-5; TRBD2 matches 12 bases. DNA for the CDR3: TGTGCCAGCAGTGGACTAGCGGGAGTAGGGGAGACCCAGTACTTC. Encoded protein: CASSGLAGVGETQYF.